These 22 T cell receptor beta chains came from one sample sequenced in a study of blood T cell repertoires in COVID-19. Profiling relied on immunoSEQ multiplex PCR, and the TCRdb table lists in-frame clones only, not all of them. The sample lists some 250,000 clones, around nine tenths occurring once. Material for sequencing was peripheral blood. These receptors all come from a woman in her sixties or seventies with COVID-19, enrolled during active disease.

The CDR3: CASSIGAGGHNEQFF. CDR3 nucleotides: TGTGCCAGTAGTATCGGAGCGGGAGGTCACAATGAGCAGTTCTTC. The V and J genes are TRBV19 and TRBJ2-1, with 9 bases matching TRBD2. This CDR3 spans 15 amino acids. V was pared by 3 bases and J by 5 bases, with 5 bases of the junction left unmatched. Germline-derived CDR1 and CDR2 are LNHDA and SQIVND (reference sequence).

The V call is TRBV5-1, the J call TRBJ2-7; perhaps TRBD1 as D (5 bases). The CDR3 spans 12 residues. Germline values: CDR1 SGHRS, CDR2 YFSETQ. Deletions cut 9 bases from V and 3 bases from J, with 13 bases between. CDR3 sequence: CATSTEGYEQYF. The CDR3 region has the DNA TGCGCCACCTCGACAGAAGGCTACGAGCAGTACTTC.

The V gene is TRBV5-1, the J gene TRBJ1-1; 8 positions match TRBD1. V was pared by 7 bases and J by 1 base, with 9 bases of the junction left unmatched. CDR1 is SGHRS, CDR2 YFSETQ, per germline. This CDR3 is 15 amino acids long. The CDR3 nucleotides are TGCGCCAGCCGAACGACAGGGGACAAGAACACTGAAGCTTTCTTT. Residues: CASRTTGDKNTEAFF.

This clone appeared a few times. The chain combines TRBV10-3 with TRBJ2-7, with 9 bases aligning to TRBD1. V lost 4 bases, J lost 0 bases, and 4 bases stayed unmatched. The germline CDR1 and CDR2 sequences are ENHRY and SYGVKD. The CDR3 loop spans 15 amino acids. The CDR3 nucleotides read TGTGCCATCAGTGGGGACAGGGTTAGCTCCTACGAGCAGTACTTC. Translating it yields CAISGDRVSSYEQYF.

The chain employs TRBV20-1 and TRBJ2-3, with D maybe TRBD2 (5 bases). From germline, CDR1 is DFQATT and CDR2 SNEGSKA (reference sequence). V lost 3 bases and J 0 bases, leaving 7 bases between the germline ends. The CDR3 has 13 residues. CDR3 residues: CSASPGSTDTQYF. The CDR3 region has the DNA TGCAGTGCTAGTCCGGGGAGCACAGATACGCAGTATTTT.

The chain employs TRBV29-1 and TRBJ2-2; 9 nucleotides line up with TRBD1. CDR1 SQVTM and CDR2 ANQGSEA come from the germline V gene. The CDR3 covers 13 residues. The V and J ends lost 7 bases and 6 bases, in that order; junction bases with no gene match: 6. The CDR3 sequence is CSGGDRESGELFF. The CDR3 DNA sequence: TGCAGCGGAGGGGACAGGGAATCCGGGGAGCTGTTTTTT.

The J gene is TRBJ2-1, the V gene TRBV18, with D tentatively TRBD2 (6 bases). Germline-derived CDR1 and CDR2 are KGHSH and LQKENI. V dropped 4 bases and J dropped 0 bases, with 10 bases sitting between them. This CDR3 comprises 15 residues. CDR3 sequence: CASSLDGSSYNEQFF. In DNA, the CDR3 is TGTGCCAGCTCACTGGACGGGAGCTCCTACAATGAGCAGTTCTTC.

The chain joins TRBV7-9 to TRBJ1-1; TRBD1 agrees at 7 bases. V lost 1 base, J lost 10 bases, and 9 bases stayed unmatched. The CDR3 covers 14 residues. Germline V gene data show CDR1 as SEHNR and CDR2 as FQNEAQ (reference sequence). The CDR3 here is CASSLGDSRDVAFF. The CDR3 nucleotides are TGTGCCAGCAGCTTAGGGGACAGTCGGGACGTAGCTTTCTTT.

The J gene is TRBJ2-3, the V gene TRBV2; TRBD2 matches 8 bases. With V trimmed by 8 bases and J by 5 bases, 6 bases remained unmatched. Germline CDR1 and CDR2: SNHLY and FYNNEI. This CDR3 is 13 amino acids long. The CDR3 loop is CASGGLVGDTQYF. Written as DNA, the CDR3 is TGTGCCAGCGGGGGACTAGTAGGAGATACGCAGTATTTT.

V gene TRBV5-1 combines with J gene TRBJ1-5; D is ambiguous. Trimming took 0 bases from V and 0 from J, leaving 4 bases between them. There are 14 residues in the CDR3. The germline V gene has CDR1 SGHRS and CDR2 YFSETQ. DNA of the CDR3: TGCGCCAGCAGCTTGGCAGGTAGCAATCAGCCCCAGCATTTT. Protein: CASSLAGSNQPQHF.

The chain uses TRBV10-3 and TRBJ2-5; TRBD2 aligns across 11 bases. V trimming: 9 bases; J trimming: 3 bases; junction bases outside the gene matches: 3. Germline loops: CDR1 ENHRY, CDR2 SYGVKD. The CDR3 spans 13 residues. The CDR3 region has the DNA TGTGCCATTAAACTAGCGGGAGAAGAGACCCAGTACTTC. Encoded protein: CAIKLAGEETQYF.

This clone has more than one count but fewer than ten. The chain has TRBV1 and TRBJ2-1; TRBD2, the table's D call, was not compared with the DNA. TRBV1 is annotated as a pseudogene. CDR3 length: 17 amino acids. The chain's CDR3 is CTSSQEPGLASGLEQFF. In nucleotides, the CDR3 is TGCACCAGCAGCCAGGAACCCGGACTAGCGTCGGGTCTAGAGCAGTTCTTC.

This clone showed up just once. This chain joins TRBV7-2 and TRBJ2-7, with 7 bases matching TRBD1. V shed 0 bases, J shed 5 bases, and the junction held 4 bases outside the gene matches. The CDR3 loop spans 14 amino acids. The germline gives CDR1 SGHTA, CDR2 FQGNSA. The chain's CDR3 is CASSLAGGANEQYF. CDR3 nucleotide sequence: TGTGCCAGCAGCTTAGCAGGGGGCGCGAACGAGCAGTACTTC.

The V call is TRBV27, the J call TRBJ2-1, with 13 bases identical to TRBD2. Trimming cost V 4 bases and J 8 bases; bases outside gene matches: 8. Germline CDR1 is MNHEY and CDR2 is SMNVEV (reference sequence). CDR3 length equals 16 residues. CDR3 in amino acids: CASSSLGLAGVDEQFF. As DNA, the CDR3 is TGTGCCAGCAGTTCCCTCGGACTAGCGGGAGTGGATGAGCAGTTCTTC.

The chain recombines TRBV6-5 with TRBJ2-1; 8 bases are a match to TRBD2. CDR1 and CDR2 (germline): MNHEY, SVGAGI. The CDR3 is made up of 16 amino acids. J lost 6 bases, V lost 2 bases, and 9 bases had no gene match. CDR3 region: CASSYEPGGPLNEQFF. The CDR3 DNA reads TGTGCCAGCAGTTACGAGCCGGGAGGGCCCCTCAATGAGCAGTTCTTC.

This clone was recorded a few times. The chain uses TRBV18 and TRBJ1-5, with 8 bases that match TRBD1. With V trimmed by 3 bases and J by 6 bases, 7 bases remained unmatched. This CDR3 spans 15 amino acids. The V gene's germline CDR1 is KGHSH and CDR2 LQKENI. This CDR3 is CASSPETGAGQPQHF. The CDR3 nucleotides are TGTGCCAGCTCACCCGAGACAGGGGCCGGTCAGCCCCAGCATTTT.

As regards this clone: In the same sample, other DNA sequences code for this CDR3. The chain joins TRBV27 to TRBJ1-5, with TRBD1 matching over 7 bases. V was clipped by 2 bases and J by 6 bases; unmatched bases: 4. From germline, CDR1 is MNHEY and CDR2 SMNVEV (reference sequence). This CDR3 region has 14 residues. CDR3 residues: CASSLRGRGQPQHF. The CDR3 DNA is TGTGCCAGCAGTTTAAGGGGGCGGGGTCAGCCCCAGCATTTT.

The chain recombines TRBV4-3 with TRBJ2-1; TRBD2 aligns across 7 bases. The V gene end was trimmed by 4 bases and the J gene end by 4 bases; junction bases not matched to a gene: 10. Germline CDR1 reads LGHNA; CDR2 reads YSLEER. The CDR3 loop spans 16 amino acids. DNA for the CDR3: TGCGCCAGCAGCCTCCATCGGGGGGAGGTGTACAATGAGCAGTTCTTC. Amino acids: CASSLHRGEVYNEQFF.

The chain uses TRBV10-2 and TRBJ2-3; a possible D gene is TRBD2 (6 bases). The CDR3 has 16 residues. The germline CDR1 and CDR2 sequences are WSHSY and SAAADI. V lost 4 bases to trimming and J lost 6 bases, with 20 bases between them. CDR3: CASSGASDSLPDTQYF. CDR3 DNA: TGCGCCAGCAGTGGGGCTAGCGACTCCCTCCCCGATACGCAGTATTTT.

The chain links TRBV28 to TRBJ2-2, with 9 bases that match TRBD2. The CDR3 extends over 16 amino acids. Germline assignment: CDR1 MDHEN and CDR2 SYDVKM. The J segment lost 6 bases and the V segment lost 3 bases, leaving 8 bases of the junction unmatched. In DNA form, the CDR3 reads TGTGCCAGCAGTTTTGGGACTAGCACCCCCCCCGGGGAGCTGTTTTTT. Translation gives CASSFGTSTPPGELFF.

V and J are TRBV7-6 and TRBJ1-5, with D maybe TRBD1 (6 bases). The CDR3 spans 14 residues. Per the germline V gene, CDR1 is SGHVS and CDR2 is FNYEAQ. Between the trimmed V and J ends, which lost 2 bases and 9 bases, there was a span of 14 bases. The CDR3 spells CASSLKQGAGPQHF. CDR3 DNA sequence: TGTGCCAGCAGCTTAAAACAGGGTGCTGGGCCCCAGCATTTT.

The chain uses TRBV10-3 and TRBJ2-1; the D gene is possibly TRBD1 (6 bases). The germline CDR1 and CDR2 sequences are ENHRY and SYGVKD. CDR3 size: 13 residues. V shed 6 bases and J shed 7 bases, with 13 bases lying between them. The CDR3 coding sequence is TGTGCCATCAGGCCGGACAGTGAAAATGAGCAGTTCTTC. Its protein is CAIRPDSENEQFF.